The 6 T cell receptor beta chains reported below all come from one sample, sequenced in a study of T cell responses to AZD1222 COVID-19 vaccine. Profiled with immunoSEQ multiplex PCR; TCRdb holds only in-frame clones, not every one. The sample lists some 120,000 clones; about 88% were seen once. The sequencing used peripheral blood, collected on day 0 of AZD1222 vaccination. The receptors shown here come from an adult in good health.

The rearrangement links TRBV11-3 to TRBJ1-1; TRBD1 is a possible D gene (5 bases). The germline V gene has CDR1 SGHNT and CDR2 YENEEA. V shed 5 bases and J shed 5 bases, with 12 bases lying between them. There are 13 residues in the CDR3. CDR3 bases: TGTGCCAGCAGCCCCGAGGGGCGGACTGAAGCTTTCTTT. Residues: CASSPEGRTEAFF. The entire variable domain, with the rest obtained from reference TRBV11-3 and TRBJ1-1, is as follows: EAGVVQSPRYKIIEKKQPVAFWCNPISGHNTLYWYLQNLGQGPELLIRYENEEAVDDSQLPKDRFSAERLKGVDSTLKIQPAELGDSAVYLCASSPEGRTEAFFGQGTRLTVV.

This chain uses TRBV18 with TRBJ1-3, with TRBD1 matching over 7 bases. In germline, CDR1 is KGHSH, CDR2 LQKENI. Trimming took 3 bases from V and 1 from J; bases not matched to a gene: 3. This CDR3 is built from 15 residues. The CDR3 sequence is CASSPPTGSGNTIYF. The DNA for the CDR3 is TGTGCCAGCTCACCTCCGACAGGGTCTGGAAACACCATATATTTT.

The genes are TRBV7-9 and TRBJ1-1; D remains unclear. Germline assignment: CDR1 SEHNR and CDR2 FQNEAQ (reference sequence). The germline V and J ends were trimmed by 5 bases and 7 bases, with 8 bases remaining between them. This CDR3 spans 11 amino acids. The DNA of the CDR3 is TGTGCCAGCAGCGCACTTTATGAAGCTTTCTTT. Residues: CASSALYEAFF.

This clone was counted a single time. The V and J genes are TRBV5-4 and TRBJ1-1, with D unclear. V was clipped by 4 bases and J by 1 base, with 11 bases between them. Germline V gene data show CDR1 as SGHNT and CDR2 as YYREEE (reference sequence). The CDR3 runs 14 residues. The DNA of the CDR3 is TGTGCCAGCAGCCCCGGACGGAAGAACACTGAAGCTTTCTTT. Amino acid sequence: CASSPGRKNTEAFF.

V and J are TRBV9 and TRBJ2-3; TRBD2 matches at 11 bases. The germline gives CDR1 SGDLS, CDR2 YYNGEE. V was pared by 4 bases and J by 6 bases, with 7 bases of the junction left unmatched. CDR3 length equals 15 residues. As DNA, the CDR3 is TGTGCCAGCAGCTCTAGCGGGGGGCGGTGGGATACGCAGTATTTT. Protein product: CASSSSGGRWDTQYF.

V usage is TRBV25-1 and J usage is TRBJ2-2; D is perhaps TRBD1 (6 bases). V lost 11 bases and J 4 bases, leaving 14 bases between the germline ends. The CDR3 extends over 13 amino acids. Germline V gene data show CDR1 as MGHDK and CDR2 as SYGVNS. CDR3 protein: CAYRQAGTGELFF. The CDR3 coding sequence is TGTGCCTACCGACAGGCCGGCACCGGGGAGCTGTTTTTT.